This T cell receptor beta chain appears in the sequencing data of a study of blood T cell repertoires in COVID-19. The CDR3 is 15 residues long. The germline V gene has CDR1 MNHEY and CDR2 SVGAGI. V shed 1 base and J 4 bases; nucleotides not matched to a gene: 6. Measured with immunoSEQ multiplex PCR; TCRdb has only the in-frame clones, and not every one. The sample lists 300,000 to 400,000 clones, more than 75% occurring once. Donors were grouped by their self-reported clinical history. Cohort 3 recovery required two negative PCRs, clearance, or symptom resolution. Sequencing was carried out using PBMCs or T cells enriched from blood (not recorded which). The sequence came from a woman aged 25 to 45 who had recovered from COVID-19. The chain links TRBV6-5 to TRBJ2-7, with TRBD2 identical over 8 bases. As DNA, the CDR3 is TGTGCCAGCAGTTACTGGCCTAGCGGGTTGTACGAGCAGTACTTC. Translated: CASSYWPSGLYEQYF.